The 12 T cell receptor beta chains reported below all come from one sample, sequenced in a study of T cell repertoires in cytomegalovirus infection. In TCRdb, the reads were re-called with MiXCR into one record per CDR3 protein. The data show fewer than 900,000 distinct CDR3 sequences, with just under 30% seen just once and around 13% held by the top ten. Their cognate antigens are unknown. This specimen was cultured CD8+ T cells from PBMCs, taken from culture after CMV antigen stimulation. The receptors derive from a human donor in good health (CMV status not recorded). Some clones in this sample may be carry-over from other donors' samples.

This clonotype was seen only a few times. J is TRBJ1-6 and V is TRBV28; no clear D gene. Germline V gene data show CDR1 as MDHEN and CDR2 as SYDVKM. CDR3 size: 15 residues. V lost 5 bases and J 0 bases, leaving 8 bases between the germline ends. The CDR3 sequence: CASSQQSSYNSPLHF. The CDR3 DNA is TGTGCCAGCAGTCAACAAAGCTCCTATAATTCACCCCTCCACTTT. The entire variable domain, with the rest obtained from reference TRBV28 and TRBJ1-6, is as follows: DVKVTQSSRYLVKRTGEKVFLECVQDMDHENMFWYRQDPGLGLRLIYFSYDVKMKEKGDIPEGYSVSREKKERFSLILESASTNQTSMYLCASSQQSSYNSPLHFGNGTRLTVT.

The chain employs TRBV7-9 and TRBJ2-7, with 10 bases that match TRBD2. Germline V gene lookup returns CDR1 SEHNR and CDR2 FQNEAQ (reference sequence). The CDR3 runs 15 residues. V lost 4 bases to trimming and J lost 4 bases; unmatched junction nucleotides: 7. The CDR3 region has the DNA TGTGCCAGCAGCTACAAGCGGGGGGGCATATACGAGCAGTACTTC. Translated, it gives CASSYKRGGIYEQYF.

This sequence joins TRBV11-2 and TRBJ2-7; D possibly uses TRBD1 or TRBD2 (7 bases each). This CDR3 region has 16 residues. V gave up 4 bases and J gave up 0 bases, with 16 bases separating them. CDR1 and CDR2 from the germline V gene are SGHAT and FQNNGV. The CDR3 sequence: CASSWGGQKNSYEQYV. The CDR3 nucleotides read TGTGCCAGCAGCTGGGGGGGACAGAAAAACTCCTACGAGCAGTACGTC.

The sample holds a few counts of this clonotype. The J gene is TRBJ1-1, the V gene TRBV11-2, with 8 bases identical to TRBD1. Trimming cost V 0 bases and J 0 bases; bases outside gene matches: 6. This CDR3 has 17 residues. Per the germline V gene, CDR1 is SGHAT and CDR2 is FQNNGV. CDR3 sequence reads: CASSLEDRVRVNTEAFF. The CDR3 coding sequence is TGTGCCAGCAGCTTAGAGGACAGGGTCCGAGTGAACACTGAAGCTTTCTTT.

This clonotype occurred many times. Here the CDR3 DNA reads TGTGCCAGCAGCTTTGGGCGGGGGTTAGATACGCAGTATTTT. This translates into CASSFGRGLDTQYF. J is TRBJ2-3 and V is TRBV7-2, with TRBD2 matching 7 bases. CDR3 length: 14 residues. Trimming at V came to 3 bases and at J to 5 bases, leaving 5 bases not matched to a gene. From germline, CDR1 is SGHTA and CDR2 FQGNSA. Using reference TRBV7-2 and TRBJ2-3 for the parts outside the CDR3, the full variable domain is GAGVSQSPSNKVTEKGKDVELRCDPISGHTALYWYRQSLGQGLEFLIYFQGNSAPDKSGLPSDRFSAERTGGSVSTLTIQRTQQEDSAVYLCASSFGRGLDTQYFGPGTRLTVL.

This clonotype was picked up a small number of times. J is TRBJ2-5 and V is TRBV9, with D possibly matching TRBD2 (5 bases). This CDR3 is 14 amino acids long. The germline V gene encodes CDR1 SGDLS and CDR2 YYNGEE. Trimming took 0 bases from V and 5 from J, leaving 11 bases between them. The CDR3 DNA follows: TGTGCCAGCAGCGTAGGGAGCGGTAAGGAGACCCAGTACTTC. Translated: CASSVGSGKETQYF.

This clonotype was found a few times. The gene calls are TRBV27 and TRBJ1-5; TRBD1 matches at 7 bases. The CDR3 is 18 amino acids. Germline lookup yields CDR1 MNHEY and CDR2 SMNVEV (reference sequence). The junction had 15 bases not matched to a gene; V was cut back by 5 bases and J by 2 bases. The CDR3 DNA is TGTGCCAGCAGTCCGATTACGACAGGGATGATTGGCAATCAGCCCCAGCATTTT. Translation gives CASSPITTGMIGNQPQHF.

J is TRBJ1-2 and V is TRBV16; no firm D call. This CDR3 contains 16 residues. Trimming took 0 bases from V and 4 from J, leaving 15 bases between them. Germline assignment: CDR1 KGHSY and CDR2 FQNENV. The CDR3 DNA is TGTGCCAGCAGCCAATCGACACGGACTCCCGCCTATGGCTACACCTTC. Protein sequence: CASSQSTRTPAYGYTF.

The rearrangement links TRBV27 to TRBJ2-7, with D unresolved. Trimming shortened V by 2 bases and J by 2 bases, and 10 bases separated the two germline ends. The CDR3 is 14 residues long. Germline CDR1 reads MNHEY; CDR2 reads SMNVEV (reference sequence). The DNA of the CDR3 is TGTGCCAGCAGTTTAGGTCCGAACCCCTACGAGCAGTACGTC. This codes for CASSLGPNPYEQYV.

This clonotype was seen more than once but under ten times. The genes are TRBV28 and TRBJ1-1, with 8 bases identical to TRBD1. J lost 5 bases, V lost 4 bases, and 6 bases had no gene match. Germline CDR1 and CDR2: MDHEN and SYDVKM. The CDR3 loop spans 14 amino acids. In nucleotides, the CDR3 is TGTGCCAGCAGTTCCTCAGGGGGCGCGACTGAAGCTTTCTTT. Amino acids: CASSSSGGATEAFF. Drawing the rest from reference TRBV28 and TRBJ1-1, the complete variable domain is DVKVTQSSRYLVKRTGEKVFLECVQDMDHENMFWYRQDPGLGLRLIYFSYDVKMKEKGDIPEGYSVSREKKERFSLILESASTNQTSMYLCASSSSGGATEAFFGQGTRLTVV.

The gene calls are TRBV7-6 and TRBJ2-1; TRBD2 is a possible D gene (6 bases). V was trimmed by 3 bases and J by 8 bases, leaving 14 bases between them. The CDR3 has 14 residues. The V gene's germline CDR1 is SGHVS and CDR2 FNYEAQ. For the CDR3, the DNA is TGTGCCAGCAGCTTTAGCGGTCTTGACGATGAGCAGTTCTTC. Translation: CASSFSGLDDEQFF.

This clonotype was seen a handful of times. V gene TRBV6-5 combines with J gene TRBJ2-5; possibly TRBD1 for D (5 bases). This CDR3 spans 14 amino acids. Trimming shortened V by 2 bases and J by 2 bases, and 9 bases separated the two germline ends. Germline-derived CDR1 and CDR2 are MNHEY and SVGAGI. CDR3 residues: CASSYQGAQETQYF. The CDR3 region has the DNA TGTGCCAGCAGTTACCAGGGCGCTCAAGAGACCCAGTACTTC.